Following are 29 T cell receptor beta chains from one sample sequenced in a study of T cells in Graves' hyperthyroidism and ophthalmopathy. Amplified TCR beta CDR3 regions came from RNA transcripts. The study used the HTBI primer set for a first-round RT-PCR of the TCR CDR3. TCRdb re-derived calls from the multiplex PCR reads in MiXCR, one entry per CDR3 protein. In the table there are roughly 99,000 distinct CDR3 sequences, about 15% of which are singletons. The sample comprised blood. Receptor source: a woman between 45 and 65 years old with Graves' hyperthyroidism.

For this clonotype: One junction end does not reproduce the germline sequence, and a read error may be involved. This rearrangement joins TRBV3-1 to TRBJ1-5, with unresolved D. Germline V gene data show CDR1 as LGHDT and CDR2 as YNNKEL (reference sequence). The length of the CDR3 is 14 residues. As DNA, the CDR3 is TGTGCCAGCAGCCAAGGAAGATCGAGTCAGCCTCAGCATTTT. Residues: CASSQGRSSQPQHF.

In its sample, this clonotype was seen many times. This sequence joins TRBV6-1 and TRBJ1-1; D is ambiguous. Per the germline V gene, CDR1 is MNHNS and CDR2 is SASEGT. The CDR3 consists of 13 residues. V lost 8 bases, J lost 0 bases, and 10 bases lay in between. CDR3 coding DNA: TGTGCCAGCTGTGCCCGGGTGAACACTGAAGCTTTCTTT. Translating it yields CASCARVNTEAFF.

V gene TRBV15 combines with J gene TRBJ1-2, with D hard to call. Trimming stripped 0 bases from V and 5 bases from J, with 13 bases between. In germline, CDR1 is LNHNV, CDR2 YYDKDF (reference sequence). This CDR3 is built from 15 residues. The CDR3 region has the DNA TGTGCCACCAGCAGAGATCGAAAGATAATATATGGCTACACCTTC. The encoded protein is CATSRDRKIIYGYTF.

This clonotype is categorized as medium-sized. The V call is TRBV24-1, the J call TRBJ2-3, with TRBD2 matching 13 bases. Trimming cost V 4 bases and J 4 bases; bases outside gene matches: 10. The CDR3 runs 18 residues. Per germline, CDR1 KGHDR and CDR2 SFDVKD. The CDR3 bases are TGTGCCACCAGTGACACTAGCGGGAGGGCCATCGGGCCAGATACGCAGTATTTT. It is translated as CATSDTSGRAIGPDTQYF.

J is TRBJ2-4 and V is TRBV7-8; unclear D gene. Trimming stripped 6 bases from V and 12 bases from J, with 18 bases between. The germline gives CDR1 SGHVS, CDR2 FQNEAQ. The CDR3 is 13 residues long. CDR3 region: CASSEYRYSAQYF. As DNA, the CDR3 is TGTGCCAGCAGTGAATATCGCTACTCGGCTCAGTACTTC.

There are many counts of this clonotype. The final CDR3 position lacks the conserved phenylalanine or tryptophan, pointing to a likely read error. The CDR3 sequence is CASSFPGSYNEQFL. DNA of the CDR3: TGTGCCAGCAGTTTTCCTGGCTCCTACAATGAGCAGTTCCTC. The chain couples TRBV6-1 to TRBJ2-1; D remains ambiguous. Germline CDR1 and CDR2: MNHNS and SASEGT. This CDR3 spans 14 amino acids. Deletions cut 5 bases from V and 0 bases from J, with 8 bases between.

This clonotype was counted ten times or more. This sequence joins TRBV20-1 and TRBJ2-1; D possibly matches TRBD1 or TRBD2 (5 bases each). This CDR3 contains 13 residues. Germline assignment: CDR1 DFQATT and CDR2 SNEGSKA (reference sequence). Trimming stripped 3 bases from V and 10 bases from J, with 16 bases between. The CDR3 nucleotides read TGCAGTGCTAGGGGGGACCAAACCGGGGAGCAGTTCTTC. It specifies CSARGDQTGEQFF.

At least ten counts were recorded for this clonotype. V and J are TRBV6-1 and TRBJ1-2; 8 bases are shared with TRBD1. CDR1 and CDR2 from the germline V gene are MNHNS and SASEGT. The CDR3 sequence is 12 residues long. After removal of 4 bases from V and 8 bases from J, the junction contained 3 bases not matched to a gene. CDR3 bases: TGTGCCAGCAGTGTCAGGGGGCGCGGCTACACCTTC. Residues: CASSVRGRGYTF.

This clonotype was recorded at least ten times. This rearrangement joins TRBV24-1 to TRBJ1-3; D uncertain. Per the germline V gene, CDR1 is KGHDR and CDR2 is SFDVKD. Trimming took 9 bases from V and 2 from J, leaving 10 bases between them. The CDR3 consists of 13 residues. CDR3 amino acids: CATSPAAGNTIYF. For the CDR3, the DNA is TGTGCCACCTCACCAGCCGCTGGAAACACCATATATTTT.

This clonotype came up a few times. The gene calls are TRBV28 and TRBJ2-7; possible D gene TRBD2, 5 bases. The V end lost 5 bases, the J end lost 4 bases, and 15 bases lay between the germline ends. The germline CDR1 and CDR2 sequences are MDHEN and SYDVKM. CDR3 length: 14 amino acids. The CDR3 reads CASSRTQKRYEQYF. CDR3 sequence (DNA): TGTGCCAGCAGTCGGACTCAGAAGAGATACGAGCAGTACTTC.

This clonotype was seen a few times. Possible read error: a much larger clone is one base away. The CDR3 coding sequence is TGTGCCAGCAGTTACCCGAGGCAGGGGGGGTCACCCCTCCACTTT. This translates into CASSYPRQGGSPLHF. The rearrangement joins TRBV6-5 to TRBJ1-6, with 7 bases aligning to TRBD1. This CDR3 has 15 residues. The ends lost 2 bases at V and 10 bases at J; junction bases unmatched: 8. The germline gives CDR1 MNHEY, CDR2 SVGAGI.

This clonotype has a count of ten or more. J is TRBJ2-2 and V is TRBV9; D ambiguous. The CDR3 consists of 17 residues. Germline CDR1 and CDR2: SGDLS and YYNGEE. With 4 bases removed from V and 0 bases from J, the gap between germline ends came to 16 bases. The CDR3 is CASSISGQQPNTGELFF. As DNA, the CDR3 is TGTGCCAGCAGCATCTCCGGGCAACAACCGAACACCGGGGAGCTGTTTTTT. The complete variable domain, with remaining parts taken from reference TRBV9 and TRBJ2-2, reads DSGVTQTPKHLITATGQRVTLRCSPRSGDLSVYWYQQSLDQGLQFLIQYYNGEERAKGNILERFSAQQFPDLHSELNLSSLELGDSALYFCASSISGQQPNTGELFFGEGSRLTVL.

The chain combines TRBV11-2 with TRBJ1-1; TRBD1 might be the D (5 bases). This CDR3 comprises 13 residues. The germline V gene encodes CDR1 SGHAT and CDR2 FQNNGV. With 5 bases removed from V and 4 bases from J, the gap between germline ends came to 11 bases. CDR3 coding DNA: TGTGCCAGCAGCCATGGGGCGGGCACTGAAGCTTTCTTT. Translated, it gives CASSHGAGTEAFF.

Only a few counts were recorded for this clonotype. A much larger clone differs by one base, so this may be a read error. This sequence joins TRBV7-3 and TRBJ1-1, with a weak D call TRBD1 (5 bases). The CDR3 covers 15 residues. Germline loops: CDR1 SGHTA, CDR2 FQGTGA. Deletions cut 2 bases from V and 6 bases from J, with 16 bases between. This chain's CDR3 is CASSLPPSWGAEAFF. CDR3 nucleotides: TGTGCCAGCAGCTTACCCCCCTCCTGGGGGGCTGAAGCTTTCTTT.

Ten or more counts support this clonotype. The gene calls are TRBV6-1 and TRBJ2-2; D perhaps matches TRBD1 (5 bases). Germline lookup yields CDR1 MNHNS and CDR2 SASEGT. The CDR3 extends over 13 amino acids. The V end lost 10 bases, the J end lost 6 bases, and 15 bases lay between the germline ends. CDR3 sequence (DNA): TGTGCCACTTTCCCGCAGGGATCCGGGGAGCTGTTTTTT. Its translation: CATFPQGSGELFF.

This clonotype was seen repeatedly, ten times or more. The V and J genes are TRBV20-1 and TRBJ2-1; no clear D. V was clipped by 5 bases and J by 3 bases, with 17 bases between them. Germline CDR1 DFQATT, CDR2 SNEGSKA (reference sequence). There are 15 residues in the CDR3. The CDR3 loop is CSAPSRVLHYNEQFF. As DNA, the CDR3 is TGCAGTGCTCCCAGCCGGGTCCTACACTACAATGAGCAGTTCTTC.

This clonotype was seen more than once but under ten times. Just one base apart from a much larger clone, this may be a read error. This CDR3 reads CASRSRLAGGGNEHFF. CDR3 nucleotides: TGTGCCAGTAGGTCTAGACTAGCGGGAGGTGGCAATGAGCATTTCTTC. J is TRBJ2-1 and V is TRBV19; TRBD2 agrees at 13 bases. CDR3 length: 16 amino acids. The germline V gene has CDR1 LNHDA and CDR2 SQIVND (reference sequence).

This clonotype was seen at least ten times. The V gene is TRBV11-1, the J gene TRBJ2-1; 7 bases are shared with TRBD2. Trimming at V came to 5 bases and at J to 4 bases, leaving 11 bases not matched to a gene. Germline V gives CDR1 SGHAT, CDR2 FQDESV (reference sequence). The CDR3 is 16 residues long. The CDR3: CASSLVPPGGYNEQFF. Written as DNA, the CDR3 is TGTGCCAGCAGCCTAGTGCCCCCGGGGGGATACAATGAGCAGTTCTTC.

In this sample, this clonotype turned up many times. V is TRBV5-1 and J is TRBJ2-2; 7 bases are a match to TRBD2. The junction had 7 bases not matched to a gene; V was cut back by 5 bases and J by 0 bases. CDR3 length: 16 amino acids. CDR1 is SGHRS, CDR2 YFSETQ, per germline. The CDR3 coding sequence is TGCGCCAGCAGTCCTAGCGGAGCCCCGAACACCGGGGAGCTGTTTTTT. Amino acids: CASSPSGAPNTGELFF. The full variable domain, rest sourced from reference TRBV5-1 and TRBJ2-2, is KAGVTQTPRYLIKTRGQQVTLSCSPISGHRSVSWYQQTPGQGLQFLFEYFSETQRNKGNFPGRFSGRQFSNSRSEMNVSTLELGDSALYLCASSPSGAPNTGELFFGEGSRLTVL.

This clonotype was recorded a few times. The V gene is TRBV20-1, the J gene TRBJ2-3; D unclear. The V end lost 5 bases, the J end lost 5 bases, and 11 bases lay between the germline ends. There are 12 residues in the CDR3. Germline V gene data show CDR1 as DFQATT and CDR2 as SNEGSKA (reference sequence). The CDR3: CSASQPLDTQYF. The CDR3, as DNA: TGCAGTGCTTCGCAGCCCCTAGATACGCAGTATTTT.

This clonotype was seen repeatedly, ten times or more. The rearrangement joins TRBV25-1 to TRBJ2-7; TRBD2 matches 10 bases. Germline CDR1 is MGHDK and CDR2 is SYGVNS. The V gene end was trimmed by 6 bases and the J gene end by 1 base; junction bases not matched to a gene: 12. This CDR3 is 17 amino acids long. The CDR3 bases are TGTGCCAGCAGGGGAACGTCATTAGCGGGAGGATCCTACGAGCAGTACTTC. Translation: CASRGTSLAGGSYEQYF.

This clonotype was detected ten times or more. The chain combines TRBV11-2 with TRBJ1-1, with D tentatively TRBD1 (5 bases). Per the germline V gene, CDR1 is SGHAT and CDR2 is FQNNGV. V lost 5 bases, J lost 1 base, and 11 bases lay in between. This CDR3 spans 14 amino acids. CDR3 amino acids: CASSPTVPNTEAFF. In nucleotides, the CDR3 is TGTGCCAGCAGCCCGACAGTACCGAACACTGAAGCTTTCTTT.

The chain combines TRBV12-3 or TRBV12-4 with TRBJ1-5; the D gene is possibly TRBD1 (5 bases). Trimming cost V 6 bases and J 0 bases, with 9 bases left between them. The CDR3 length is 14 residues. Written as DNA, the CDR3 is TGTGCCAGCAGCGACAGCTATAGCAATCAGCCCCAGCATTTT. Its protein is CASSDSYSNQPQHF.

Many counts were recorded for this clonotype. The gene calls are TRBV11-2 and TRBJ2-2, with D possibly matching TRBD1 (6 bases). CDR3 length: 15 residues. Germline CDR1 is SGHAT and CDR2 is FQNNGV. The V end lost 2 bases, the J end lost 7 bases, and 14 bases lay between the germline ends. The CDR3 DNA sequence: TGTGCCAGCAGCTTACAACCAGGGGACCACGGGGAGCTGTTTTTT. It translates to CASSLQPGDHGELFF.

At least ten counts were recorded for this clonotype. This chain connects TRBV15 to TRBJ1-1; maybe TRBD1 (5 bases). Germline V gives CDR1 LNHNV, CDR2 YYDKDF (reference sequence). The CDR3 contains 13 residues. Trimming left V 1 base short and J 6 bases short, with 9 bases between. The CDR3 DNA reads TGTGCCACCAGCAGAGGAGGGGTCCCTGAAGCTTTCTTT. It yields the protein CATSRGGVPEAFF.

This clonotype was observed many times. Here the CDR3 reads CASSSDPGQVNPYEQYF. The CDR3 DNA reads as TGCGCCAGCAGCTCGGATCCGGGACAGGTAAACCCCTACGAGCAGTACTTC. The chain links TRBV5-1 to TRBJ2-7; the match to TRBD1 covers 8 bases. CDR3 length: 17 residues. With V trimmed by 3 bases and J by 2 bases, 13 bases remained unmatched. CDR1 and CDR2 from the germline V gene are SGHRS and YFSETQ.

As regards this clonotype: Possible read error: a much larger clone is one base away. The chain employs TRBV18 and TRBJ2-5, with 7 bases identical to TRBD2. Germline V gene sequence: CDR1 KGHSH, CDR2 LQKENI. CDR3 length: 16 amino acids. The CDR3 DNA reads TGTGCCGGCTCACCGAGTCTAGCGGTGACCCAAGAGACCCAGTACTTC. Its protein is CAGSPSLAVTQETQYF.

Many counts were recorded for this clonotype. The chain combines TRBV27 with TRBJ2-1, with no clear D. The V and J ends lost 6 bases and 0 bases respectively, with 12 bases between them. Germline V gives CDR1 MNHEY, CDR2 SMNVEV (reference sequence). The CDR3 is made up of 15 amino acids. CDR3: CASSDSTSSYNEQFF. In DNA, the CDR3 is TGTGCCAGCAGCGACTCCACCAGCTCCTACAATGAGCAGTTCTTC.

This clonotype was detected many times. J is TRBJ2-5 and V is TRBV3-1, with no clear D. Trimming stripped 1 base from V and 7 bases from J, with 7 bases between. This CDR3 is 12 amino acids long. Germline V gene sequence: CDR1 LGHDT, CDR2 YNNKEL (reference sequence). CDR3 coding DNA: TGTGCCAGCAGCCAAGGACCCGGGACCCAGTACTTC. Translation gives CASSQGPGTQYF.